The clone carrying this T cell receptor (beta chain) showed up just a few times. The antigen is not known. The data were obtained in a study of cytomegalovirus exposure and HLA in healthy donors. Whole-study results and caveats: Some public TCRs appeared in many individuals, while most sequences were rare. As confirmed in vitro, a few CMV-associated chains were specific for CMV antigens.

TCRdb keeps only in-frame clones here, not all; method: immunoSEQ multiplex PCR. The table includes under 200,000 clones, roughly 86% detected once. The CDR3 runs 13 residues. The sequencing input was PBMCs. This rearrangement joins TRBV12-2 to TRBJ2-7; the table assigns TRBD1, which was not confirmed against the DNA. TRBV12-2 has pseudogene status. This sequence originates from a woman younger than 30 in good health and CMV-seropositive. The CDR3 bases are TGTGCAAGTCGCTTAGACACCCCCTACGAGCAGTACTTC. Protein product: CASRLDTPYEQYF.